Listed below are T cell receptor beta chains from one sample, sequenced in a study of T-cell memory formation after mild COVID-19. Via MiXCR, TCRdb re-called the 5' RACE reads, giving one row per CDR3 protein. Counted here are 550,000 to 700,000 distinct CDR3 sequences, around 17% occurring once; the ten biggest clones make up about 11%. The sequencing input was PBMCs or a T cell subset sorted from them (not recorded which). The receptor source for this set is an adult woman who had mild COVID-19 (a few samples of this study predate the infection). Cell type and time point are not known. The CDR3 runs from the conserved cysteine through the conserved F or W. Each record gives: V gene, clone size, CDR3 length, D gene, J gene, CDR3 DNA, CDR3 protein. D genes are given only for firm matches. Not every row has a clone size; where given, it reads once, few, many or a size class.

V gene: TRBV19; clone size: few; CDR3 length: 15; D gene: .; J gene: TRBJ2-2; CDR3 DNA: TGTGCCAGTAGACAACACGGGACGCCGGTATTAGGGCTGTTTTTT; CDR3 protein: CASRQHGTPVLGLFF
V gene: TRBV18; clone size: .; CDR3 length: 14; D gene: TRBD1; J gene: TRBJ2-7; CDR3 DNA: TGTGCCAGCTCACCTGGTCGGACAGGCTACGAGCAGTACTTC; CDR3 protein: CASSPGRTGYEQYF
V gene: TRBV20-1; clone size: .; CDR3 length: 11; D gene: .; J gene: TRBJ1-2; CDR3 DNA: TGCAGCCACAGAGCTAACTATGGCTACACCTTC; CDR3 protein: CSHRANYGYTF
V gene: TRBV6-5; clone size: few; CDR3 length: 15; D gene: TRBD1; J gene: TRBJ2-5; CDR3 DNA: TGTGCCAGCAGACAGGACAGGGGGCTGAGGGAGACCCAGTACTTC; CDR3 protein: CASRQDRGLRETQYF
V gene: TRBV12-3/TRBV12-4; clone size: few; CDR3 length: 15; D gene: TRBD1; J gene: TRBJ2-2; CDR3 DNA: TGTGCCAGCAGTGTCGGGACAGTTTACACCGGGGAGCTGTTTTTT; CDR3 protein: CASSVGTVYTGELFF
V gene: TRBV3-1; clone size: .; CDR3 length: 16; D gene: TRBD2; J gene: TRBJ2-3; CDR3 DNA: TGTGCCAGCAGCCAAAGAGCGGGGTGGGGCACAGATACGCAGTATTTT; CDR3 protein: CASSQRAGWGTDTQYF
V gene: TRBV7-8; clone size: few; CDR3 length: 17; D gene: TRBD1; J gene: TRBJ1-2; CDR3 DNA: TGTGCCAGCAGCTCCGGGACAGCGACGTTAGCTAACTATGGCTACACCTTC; CDR3 protein: CASSSGTATLANYGYTF
V gene: TRBV20-1; clone size: .; CDR3 length: 14; D gene: .; J gene: TRBJ1-1; CDR3 DNA: TGCAGTGCTAGACGCCGGGTTAGAGGGACTGAAGCTTTCTTT; CDR3 protein: CSARRRVRGTEAFF
V gene: TRBV7-3; clone size: .; CDR3 length: 19; D gene: TRBD1; J gene: TRBJ2-6; CDR3 DNA: TGTGCCAGCAGCTTAATACCCGGACAGGGTTACTCTGGGGCCAACGTCCTGACTTTC; CDR3 protein: CASSLIPGQGYSGANVLTF
V gene: TRBV27; clone size: .; CDR3 length: 16; D gene: TRBD1; J gene: TRBJ2-1; CDR3 DNA: TGTGCCAGCAGTTTATTCGGAGACAGGGGTGGTTATGAGCAGTTCTTC; CDR3 protein: CASSLFGDRGGYEQFF
V gene: TRBV5-5; clone size: many; CDR3 length: 20; D gene: TRBD2; J gene: TRBJ2-2; CDR3 DNA: TGTGCCAGCAGCCCGAAATCCGGGACTAGCGGGAGTAGTGTCACCGGGGAGCTGTTTTTT; CDR3 protein: CASSPKSGTSGSSVTGELFF
V gene: TRBV6-1; clone size: few; CDR3 length: 14; D gene: .; J gene: TRBJ1-1; CDR3 DNA: TGTGCCACGGGGAGGGGCAGGCTGAACACTGAAGCTTTCTTT; CDR3 protein: CATGRGRLNTEAFF
V gene: TRBV6-5; clone size: few; CDR3 length: 15; D gene: .; J gene: TRBJ2-7; CDR3 DNA: TGTGCCAGCAGTTACCCTTCCGACGGCACCTACGAGCAGTACTTC; CDR3 protein: CASSYPSDGTYEQYF
V gene: TRBV20-1; clone size: .; CDR3 length: 13; D gene: .; J gene: TRBJ2-1; CDR3 DNA: TGCAGTGCTAGAGATGAAGCCTACAATGAGCAGTTCTTC; CDR3 protein: CSARDEAYNEQFF
V gene: TRBV20-1; clone size: .; CDR3 length: 14; D gene: .; J gene: TRBJ2-3; CDR3 DNA: TGCAGTGCTAGGTTGGGTGGCGGCGCAGATACGCAGTATTTT; CDR3 protein: CSARLGGGADTQYF
V gene: TRBV19; clone size: few; CDR3 length: 14; D gene: TRBD1; J gene: TRBJ2-7; CDR3 DNA: TGTGCCACTACTACGACAGGGGGATCCTCCGAGCAGTACTTC; CDR3 protein: CATTTTGGSSEQYF
V gene: TRBV30; clone size: .; CDR3 length: 16; D gene: TRBD2; J gene: TRBJ2-7; CDR3 DNA: TGTGCCTGGAGTGTACTCCACCGGGACTATACGAGGGAGCAGTACTTC; CDR3 protein: CAWSVLHRDYTREQYF
V gene: TRBV6-5; clone size: few; CDR3 length: 14; D gene: .; J gene: TRBJ2-7; CDR3 DNA: TGTGCCAGCAGTCGGACTCAGACCTCCTACGAGCAGTACTTC; CDR3 protein: CASSRTQTSYEQYF
V gene: TRBV11-2; clone size: few; CDR3 length: 17; D gene: .; J gene: TRBJ2-7; CDR3 DNA: TGTGCCAGCAGCTTAGATCAGGGAGGAGGGACCATCTACGAGCAGTACTTC; CDR3 protein: CASSLDQGGGTIYEQYF
V gene: TRBV20-1; clone size: few; CDR3 length: 15; D gene: .; J gene: TRBJ2-3; CDR3 DNA: TGCAGTGCTATTACACCCGGGACCCCCACAGATACGCAGTATTTT; CDR3 protein: CSAITPGTPTDTQYF
V gene: TRBV6-5; clone size: few; CDR3 length: 16; D gene: TRBD2; J gene: TRBJ2-3; CDR3 DNA: TGTGCCAGCAGTCAGCACCAGCGGGAGGGGTCAGATACGCAGTATTTT; CDR3 protein: CASSQHQREGSDTQYF
V gene: TRBV18; clone size: .; CDR3 length: 16; D gene: .; J gene: TRBJ1-3; CDR3 DNA: TGTGCCAGCTCACCCCCTGGGTCGTGGGATGGAAACACCATATATTTT; CDR3 protein: CASSPPGSWDGNTIYF
V gene: TRBV4-1; clone size: few; CDR3 length: 16; D gene: .; J gene: TRBJ2-5; CDR3 DNA: TGCGCCAGCAGCCAAGGCGGGGCAAAAAGGGGAGAGACCCAGTACTTC; CDR3 protein: CASSQGGAKRGETQYF
V gene: TRBV6-6; clone size: .; CDR3 length: 15; D gene: .; J gene: TRBJ2-1; CDR3 DNA: TGTGCCAGCAGTTGGGTCGGGCAGGGTTACAATGAGCAGTTCTTC; CDR3 protein: CASSWVGQGYNEQFF
V gene: TRBV20-1; clone size: many; CDR3 length: 14; D gene: .; J gene: TRBJ2-6; CDR3 DNA: TGCAGTGCCTCGCCCTTTTCTGGGGCCAACGTCCTGACTTTC; CDR3 protein: CSASPFSGANVLTF
V gene: TRBV6-5; clone size: few; CDR3 length: 16; D gene: .; J gene: TRBJ2-7; CDR3 DNA: TGTGCCAGCAGTTACTCGGCCACTACTAGCTCCTACGAGCAGTACTTC; CDR3 protein: CASSYSATTSSYEQYF
V gene: TRBV12-3/TRBV12-4; clone size: few; CDR3 length: 15; D gene: TRBD1; J gene: TRBJ2-7; CDR3 DNA: TGTGCCAGCAGTAGGACAGGGGGCTTTATCTACGAGCAGTACTTC; CDR3 protein: CASSRTGGFIYEQYF
V gene: TRBV3-1; clone size: .; CDR3 length: 11; D gene: .; J gene: TRBJ2-1; CDR3 DNA: TGTGCCAGCAGCCAAGGGGTTGAGCAGTTCTTC; CDR3 protein: CASSQGVEQFF
V gene: TRBV12-3/TRBV12-4; clone size: .; CDR3 length: 14; D gene: TRBD1; J gene: TRBJ2-4; CDR3 DNA: TGTGCCAGCAGTCCCCGGACAGGGGTAAACATTCAGTACTTC; CDR3 protein: CASSPRTGVNIQYF
V gene: TRBV20-1; clone size: .; CDR3 length: 11; D gene: .; J gene: TRBJ1-1; CDR3 DNA: TGCAGTGCTAGAGCTGCCACTGAAGCTTTCTTT; CDR3 protein: CSARAATEAFF
V gene: TRBV5-1; clone size: few; CDR3 length: 13; D gene: .; J gene: TRBJ1-6; CDR3 DNA: TGCGCCAGCAGCTTGGGACAGAATTCACCCCTCCACTTT; CDR3 protein: CASSLGQNSPLHF
V gene: TRBV11-2; clone size: .; CDR3 length: 17; D gene: .; J gene: TRBJ1-3; CDR3 DNA: TGTGCCAGCAGCTTAGTTCCTACGACAGTAGCTGGAAACACCATATATTTT; CDR3 protein: CASSLVPTTVAGNTIYF
V gene: TRBV4-1; clone size: few; CDR3 length: 16; D gene: .; J gene: TRBJ1-3; CDR3 DNA: TGCGCCAGCAGCCCGAACCGATGGCAGTCTGGAAACACCATATATTTT; CDR3 protein: CASSPNRWQSGNTIYF
V gene: TRBV15; clone size: .; CDR3 length: 14; D gene: .; J gene: TRBJ2-5; CDR3 DNA: TGTGCCACCAGCGCCGACGAGCAGTCCGAGACCCAGTACTTC; CDR3 protein: CATSADEQSETQYF
V gene: TRBV7-2; clone size: .; CDR3 length: 15; D gene: .; J gene: TRBJ2-7; CDR3 DNA: TGTGCCAGCAGCGGGGGCGGGGCTAGAGCCTACGAGCAGTACTTC; CDR3 protein: CASSGGGARAYEQYF
V gene: TRBV12-3/TRBV12-4; clone size: few; CDR3 length: 15; D gene: TRBD1; J gene: TRBJ2-7; CDR3 DNA: TGTGCCAGCAGTAGCAGACAGGGATGGGCCTACGAGCAGTACTTC; CDR3 protein: CASSSRQGWAYEQYF
V gene: TRBV21-1; clone size: few; CDR3 length: 13; D gene: .; J gene: TRBJ1-2; CDR3 DNA: TGTGCCAGCAGCAGACGCCGGGACACTGGCTACACCTTC; CDR3 protein: CASSRRRDTGYTF
V gene: TRBV7-2; clone size: few; CDR3 length: 18; D gene: TRBD2; J gene: TRBJ2-5; CDR3 DNA: TGTGCCAGCAGCCCCGGACTAGCGGGTCCTATTTGGCAAGAGACCCAGTACTTC; CDR3 protein: CASSPGLAGPIWQETQYF
V gene: TRBV12-3/TRBV12-4; clone size: few; CDR3 length: 13; D gene: .; J gene: TRBJ1-1; CDR3 DNA: TGTGCCAGCAGTTCGGTAGGGCCCACTGAAGCTTTCTTT; CDR3 protein: CASSSVGPTEAFF
V gene: TRBV20-1; clone size: .; CDR3 length: 15; D gene: TRBD2; J gene: TRBJ2-1; CDR3 DNA: TGCAGTGCTGGCTCGGGACTAGCGGGACGGAATGAGCAGTTCTTC; CDR3 protein: CSAGSGLAGRNEQFF
V gene: TRBV14; clone size: few; CDR3 length: 14; D gene: .; J gene: TRBJ2-3; CDR3 DNA: TGTGCCAGCAGCCGTGGGGGGCGCACAGATACGCAGTATTTT; CDR3 protein: CASSRGGRTDTQYF
V gene: TRBV7-9; clone size: many; CDR3 length: 15; D gene: TRBD1; J gene: TRBJ1-1; CDR3 DNA: TGTGCCAGCAGCGACCTCACAGGGGCCGGGACTGAAGCTTTCTTT; CDR3 protein: CASSDLTGAGTEAFF
V gene: TRBV12-3/TRBV12-4; clone size: few; CDR3 length: 15; D gene: TRBD1; J gene: TRBJ1-1; CDR3 DNA: TGTGCCAGCAAATGGACAGGATCGGGTTGGACTGAAGCTTTCTTT; CDR3 protein: CASKWTGSGWTEAFF
V gene: TRBV7-6; clone size: .; CDR3 length: 14; D gene: .; J gene: TRBJ2-7; CDR3 DNA: TGTGCCAGCAGCCCCCAGACACCACACTACGAGCAGTACTTC; CDR3 protein: CASSPQTPHYEQYF
V gene: TRBV30; clone size: few; CDR3 length: 12; D gene: .; J gene: TRBJ2-7; CDR3 DNA: TGTGCCTGGAGCCCTAGGGGCTACGAGCAGTACTTC; CDR3 protein: CAWSPRGYEQYF
V gene: TRBV19; clone size: few; CDR3 length: 13; D gene: .; J gene: TRBJ1-2; CDR3 DNA: TGTGCCAGTAGGTTCGACGGGAACTATGGCTACACCTTC; CDR3 protein: CASRFDGNYGYTF
V gene: TRBV11-2; clone size: .; CDR3 length: 15; D gene: .; J gene: TRBJ1-2; CDR3 DNA: TGTGCCAGCAGCTTAAGAGCAGGACTAAACTATGGCTACACCTTC; CDR3 protein: CASSLRAGLNYGYTF
V gene: TRBV5-8; clone size: few; CDR3 length: 11; D gene: .; J gene: TRBJ2-2; CDR3 DNA: TGTGCCAGCAGCCCCGGGCGGGAGCTGTTTTTT; CDR3 protein: CASSPGRELFF
V gene: TRBV10-3; clone size: few; CDR3 length: 15; D gene: TRBD1; J gene: TRBJ2-3; CDR3 DNA: TGTGCCATCAGTGACACCGGGACAGGGACAGATACGCAGTATTTT; CDR3 protein: CAISDTGTGTDTQYF
V gene: TRBV5-1; clone size: few; CDR3 length: 17; D gene: TRBD1; J gene: TRBJ1-1; CDR3 DNA: TGCGCCAGCAGCTTGGAGGGACAGGGCTGGGTGAACACTGAAGCTTTCTTT; CDR3 protein: CASSLEGQGWVNTEAFF
V gene: TRBV7-9; clone size: .; CDR3 length: 16; D gene: TRBD2; J gene: TRBJ2-3; CDR3 DNA: TGTGCCAGCAGCTTACTGGGGACTAGCGACACAGATACGCAGTATTTT; CDR3 protein: CASSLLGTSDTDTQYF
V gene: TRBV5-5; clone size: .; CDR3 length: 16; D gene: TRBD1; J gene: TRBJ1-2; CDR3 DNA: TGTGCCAGCAGGCTGGGAGGGGGCGGAACTAACTATGGCTACACCTTC; CDR3 protein: CASRLGGGGTNYGYTF
V gene: TRBV18; clone size: .; CDR3 length: 15; D gene: .; J gene: TRBJ2-2; CDR3 DNA: TGTGCCAGCTCACCCTCGGGACTGAACACCGGGGAGCTGTTTTTT; CDR3 protein: CASSPSGLNTGELFF
V gene: TRBV6-2/TRBV6-3; clone size: many; CDR3 length: 15; D gene: TRBD2; J gene: TRBJ2-3; CDR3 DNA: TGTGCCAGCAGTTTCGGACTAGCGGGGAGAGATACGCAGTATTTT; CDR3 protein: CASSFGLAGRDTQYF
V gene: TRBV30; clone size: .; CDR3 length: 16; D gene: TRBD1; J gene: TRBJ2-1; CDR3 DNA: TGTGCCTGGAGTGTACCGAGGACAGGGAACTACAATGAGCAGTTCTTC; CDR3 protein: CAWSVPRTGNYNEQFF
V gene: TRBV20-1; clone size: .; CDR3 length: 17; D gene: .; J gene: TRBJ2-1; CDR3 DNA: TGCAGTGCTAGGGCTGCGGCAGGGACCAACTCCTACAATGAGCAGTTCTTC; CDR3 protein: CSARAAAGTNSYNEQFF
V gene: TRBV24-1; clone size: .; CDR3 length: 16; D gene: .; J gene: TRBJ2-6; CDR3 DNA: TGTGCCACCAGTGAAACAGGGTATTCGGGGGCCAACGTCCTGACTTTC; CDR3 protein: CATSETGYSGANVLTF
V gene: TRBV7-9; clone size: .; CDR3 length: 16; D gene: TRBD2; J gene: TRBJ2-5; CDR3 DNA: TGTGCCAGCAGCTTATATAGCGGGGGGAACCAAGAGACCCAGTACTTC; CDR3 protein: CASSLYSGGNQETQYF
V gene: TRBV7-6; clone size: few; CDR3 length: 15; D gene: TRBD2; J gene: TRBJ2-7; CDR3 DNA: TGTGCCAGCAGCTGGACTAGCGGGAGGTTCGACGAGCAGTACTTC; CDR3 protein: CASSWTSGRFDEQYF
V gene: TRBV20-1; clone size: .; CDR3 length: 11; D gene: .; J gene: TRBJ2-1; CDR3 DNA: TGCAGTGTAGACGTGTACAATGAGCAGTTCTTC; CDR3 protein: CSVDVYNEQFF